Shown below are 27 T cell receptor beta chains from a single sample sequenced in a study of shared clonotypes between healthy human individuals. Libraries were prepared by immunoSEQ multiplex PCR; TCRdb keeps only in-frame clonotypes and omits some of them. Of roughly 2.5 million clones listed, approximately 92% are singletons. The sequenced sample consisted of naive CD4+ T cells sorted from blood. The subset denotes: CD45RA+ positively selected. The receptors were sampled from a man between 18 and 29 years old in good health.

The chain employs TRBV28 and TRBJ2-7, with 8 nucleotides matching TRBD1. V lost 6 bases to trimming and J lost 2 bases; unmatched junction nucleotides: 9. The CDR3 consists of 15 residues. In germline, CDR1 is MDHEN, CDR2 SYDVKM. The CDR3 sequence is CASSRGQGATYEQYF. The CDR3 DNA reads TGTGCCAGCAGCCGAGGGCAGGGGGCCACCTACGAGCAGTACTTC. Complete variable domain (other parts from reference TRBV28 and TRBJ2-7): DVKVTQSSRYLVKRTGEKVFLECVQDMDHENMFWYRQDPGLGLRLIYFSYDVKMKEKGDIPEGYSVSREKKERFSLILESASTNQTSMYLCASSRGQGATYEQYFGPGTRLTVT.

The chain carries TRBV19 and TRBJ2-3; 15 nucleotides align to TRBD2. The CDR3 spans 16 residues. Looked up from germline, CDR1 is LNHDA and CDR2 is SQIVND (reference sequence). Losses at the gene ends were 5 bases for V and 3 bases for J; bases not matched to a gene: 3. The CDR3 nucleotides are TGTGCCAGTAGTCCCGGGACTAGCGGGAGGACAGATACGCAGTATTTT. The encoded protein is CASSPGTSGRTDTQYF.

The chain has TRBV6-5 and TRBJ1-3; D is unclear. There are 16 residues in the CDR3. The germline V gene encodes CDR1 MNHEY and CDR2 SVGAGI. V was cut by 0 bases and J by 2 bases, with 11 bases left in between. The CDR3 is CASSYSKGATGNTIYF. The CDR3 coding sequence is TGTGCCAGCAGTTACTCGAAAGGTGCCACTGGAAACACCATATATTTT.

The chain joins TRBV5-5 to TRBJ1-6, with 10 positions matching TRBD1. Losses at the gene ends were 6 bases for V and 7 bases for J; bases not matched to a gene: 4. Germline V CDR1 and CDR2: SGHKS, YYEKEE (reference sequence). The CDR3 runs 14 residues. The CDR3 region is CASTWDRGNSPLHF. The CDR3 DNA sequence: TGTGCCAGCACCTGGGACAGGGGCAATTCACCCCTCCACTTT.

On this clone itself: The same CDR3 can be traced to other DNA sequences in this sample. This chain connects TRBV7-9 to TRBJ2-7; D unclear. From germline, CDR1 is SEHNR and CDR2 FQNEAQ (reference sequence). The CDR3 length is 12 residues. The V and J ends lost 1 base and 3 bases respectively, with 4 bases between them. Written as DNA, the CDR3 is TGTGCCAGCAGCTTAGTGGGCTACGAGCAGTACTTC. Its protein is CASSLVGYEQYF.

The CDR3 reads CASSSPGQGSEQYF. The CDR3 region has the DNA TGTGCCAGCAGCTCACCGGGACAGGGTTCCGAGCAGTACTTC. J is TRBJ2-7 and V is TRBV5-5, with TRBD1 matching 9 bases. The trim removed 3 bases at V and 6 bases at J, leaving 7 bases unmatched. The CDR3 runs to 14 residues. Germline loops: CDR1 SGHKS, CDR2 YYEKEE (reference sequence).

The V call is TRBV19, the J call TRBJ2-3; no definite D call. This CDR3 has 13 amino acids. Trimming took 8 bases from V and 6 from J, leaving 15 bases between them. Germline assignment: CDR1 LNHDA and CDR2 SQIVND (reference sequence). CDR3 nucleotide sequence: TGTGCCAGTTCGCTCTTGTGGGGTGATACGCAGTATTTT. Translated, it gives CASSLLWGDTQYF.

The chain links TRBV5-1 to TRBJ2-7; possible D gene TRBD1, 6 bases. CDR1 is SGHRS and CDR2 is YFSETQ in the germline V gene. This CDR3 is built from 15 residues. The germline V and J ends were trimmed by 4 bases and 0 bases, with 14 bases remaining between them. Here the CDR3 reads CASSAGQSFSYEQYF. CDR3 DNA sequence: TGCGCCAGCAGCGCCGGACAGAGTTTCTCCTACGAGCAGTACTTC.

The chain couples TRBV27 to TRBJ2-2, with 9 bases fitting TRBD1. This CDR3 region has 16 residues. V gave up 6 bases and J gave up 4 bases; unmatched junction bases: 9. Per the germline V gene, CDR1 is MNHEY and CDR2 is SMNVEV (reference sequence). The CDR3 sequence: CASRDEMTGGTGELFF. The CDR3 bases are TGTGCCAGCAGAGATGAAATGACAGGGGGCACCGGGGAGCTGTTTTTT.

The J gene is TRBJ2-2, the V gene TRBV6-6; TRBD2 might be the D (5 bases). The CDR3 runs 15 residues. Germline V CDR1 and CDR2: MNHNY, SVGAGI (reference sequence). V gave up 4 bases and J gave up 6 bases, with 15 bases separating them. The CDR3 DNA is TGTGCCAGCAGTTTAGGAGGTAGCGTCCCCGGGGAGCTGTTTTTT. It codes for CASSLGGSVPGELFF.

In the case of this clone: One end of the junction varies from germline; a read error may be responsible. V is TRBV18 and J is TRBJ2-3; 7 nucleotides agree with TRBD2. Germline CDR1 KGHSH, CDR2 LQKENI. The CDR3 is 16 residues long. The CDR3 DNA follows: TGTGCCAGCTCAACACCGTGGCGGGAGATTAGAGATACGCAGTATTTT. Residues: CASSTPWREIRDTQYF. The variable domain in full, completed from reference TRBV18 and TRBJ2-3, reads NAGVMQNPRHLVRRRGQEARLRCSPMKGHSHVYWYRQLPEEGLKFMVYLQKENIIDESGMPKERFSAEFPKEGPSILRIQQVVRGDSAAYFCASSTPWREIRDTQYFGPGTRLTVL.

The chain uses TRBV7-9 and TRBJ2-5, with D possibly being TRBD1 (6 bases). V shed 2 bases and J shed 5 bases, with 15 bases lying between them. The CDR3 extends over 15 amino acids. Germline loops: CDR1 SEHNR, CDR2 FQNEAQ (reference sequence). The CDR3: CASSLSTGLTETQYF. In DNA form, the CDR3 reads TGTGCCAGCAGCTTAAGCACAGGGCTTACGGAGACCCAGTACTTC.

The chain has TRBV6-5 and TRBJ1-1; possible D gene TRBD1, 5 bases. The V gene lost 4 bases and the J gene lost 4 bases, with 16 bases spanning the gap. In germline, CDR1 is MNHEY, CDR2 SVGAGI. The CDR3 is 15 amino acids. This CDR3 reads CASSFSDRGTTEAFF. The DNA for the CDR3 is TGTGCCAGCAGTTTCTCCGATCGAGGGACCACTGAAGCTTTCTTT.

DNA of the CDR3: TGCGCCAGCAGCTTGGTAGTGCCGGGGCGAGAGACCCAGTACTTC. This encodes CASSLVVPGRETQYF. The V call is TRBV5-1, the J call TRBJ2-5; D possibly matches TRBD1 or TRBD2 (5 bases each). Germline V gene lookup returns CDR1 SGHRS and CDR2 YFSETQ. Trimming took 0 bases from V and 4 from J, leaving 13 bases between them. The CDR3 totals 15 residues.

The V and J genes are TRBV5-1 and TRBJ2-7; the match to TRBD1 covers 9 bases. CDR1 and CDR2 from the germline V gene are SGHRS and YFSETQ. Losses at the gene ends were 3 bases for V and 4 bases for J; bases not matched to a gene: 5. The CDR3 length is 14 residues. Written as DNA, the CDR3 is TGCGCCAGCAGCTGGGACAGGGTTAAGTACGAGCAGTACTTC. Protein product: CASSWDRVKYEQYF.

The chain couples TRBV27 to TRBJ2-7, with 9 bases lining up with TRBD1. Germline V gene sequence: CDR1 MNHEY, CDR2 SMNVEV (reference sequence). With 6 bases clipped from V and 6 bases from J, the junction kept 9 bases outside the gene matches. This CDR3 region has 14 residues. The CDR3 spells CASRRTGGGLEQYF. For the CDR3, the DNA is TGTGCCAGCAGAAGAACAGGGGGCGGGCTCGAGCAGTACTTC.

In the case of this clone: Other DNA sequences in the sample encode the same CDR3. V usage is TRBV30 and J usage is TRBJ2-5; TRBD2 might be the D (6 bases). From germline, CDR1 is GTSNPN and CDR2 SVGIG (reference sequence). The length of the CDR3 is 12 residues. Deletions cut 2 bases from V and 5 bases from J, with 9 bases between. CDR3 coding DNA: TGTGCCTGGAGTCCTCGGGGGGAGACCCAGTACTTC. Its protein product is CAWSPRGETQYF.

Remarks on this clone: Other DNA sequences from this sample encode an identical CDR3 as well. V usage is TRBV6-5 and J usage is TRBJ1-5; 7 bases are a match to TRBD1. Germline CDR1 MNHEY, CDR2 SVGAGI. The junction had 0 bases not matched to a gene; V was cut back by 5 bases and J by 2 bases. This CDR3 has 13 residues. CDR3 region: CASSTGGNQPQHF. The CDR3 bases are TGTGCCAGCAGTACAGGGGGCAATCAGCCCCAGCATTTT.

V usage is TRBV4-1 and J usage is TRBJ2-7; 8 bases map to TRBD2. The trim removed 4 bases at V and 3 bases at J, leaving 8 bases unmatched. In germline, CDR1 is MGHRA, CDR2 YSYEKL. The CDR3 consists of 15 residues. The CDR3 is CASSLKELADYEQYF. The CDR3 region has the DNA TGCGCCAGCAGCCTAAAGGAACTAGCGGACTACGAGCAGTACTTC.

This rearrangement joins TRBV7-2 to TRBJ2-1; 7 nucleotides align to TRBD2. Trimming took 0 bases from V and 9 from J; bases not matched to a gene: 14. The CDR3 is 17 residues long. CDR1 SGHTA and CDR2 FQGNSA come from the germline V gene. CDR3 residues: CASSLARAGDRGGEQFF. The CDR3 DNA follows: TGTGCCAGCAGCTTAGCGCGGGCGGGAGATCGTGGAGGTGAGCAGTTCTTC.

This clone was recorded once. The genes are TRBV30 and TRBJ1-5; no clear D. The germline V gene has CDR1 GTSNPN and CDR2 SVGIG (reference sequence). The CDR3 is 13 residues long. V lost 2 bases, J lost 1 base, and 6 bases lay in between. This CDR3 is CAWSRPSNQPQHF. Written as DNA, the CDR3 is TGTGCCTGGAGTAGACCCAGCAATCAGCCCCAGCATTTT.

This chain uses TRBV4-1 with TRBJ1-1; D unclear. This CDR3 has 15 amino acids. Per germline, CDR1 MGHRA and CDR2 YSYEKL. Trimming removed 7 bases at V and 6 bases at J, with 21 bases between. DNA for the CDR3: TGCGCCAGCACTTGGGAAGACCTCCCGAGCGCTGAAGCTTTCTTT. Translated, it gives CASTWEDLPSAEAFF.

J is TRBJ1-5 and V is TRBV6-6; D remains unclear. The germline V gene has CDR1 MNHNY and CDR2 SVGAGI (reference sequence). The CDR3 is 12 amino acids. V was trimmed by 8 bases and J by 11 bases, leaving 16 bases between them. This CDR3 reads CASRRPDESQHF. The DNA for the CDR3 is TGTGCCAGCCGGAGGCCGGACGAGTCCCAGCATTTT.

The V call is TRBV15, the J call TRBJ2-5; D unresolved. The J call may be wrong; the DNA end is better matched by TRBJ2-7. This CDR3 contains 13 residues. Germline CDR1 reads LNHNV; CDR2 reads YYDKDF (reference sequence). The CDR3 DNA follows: TGTGCCACCAGCAGAGAACTTCGCTACGAGCAGTACTTC. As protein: CATSRELRYEQYF.

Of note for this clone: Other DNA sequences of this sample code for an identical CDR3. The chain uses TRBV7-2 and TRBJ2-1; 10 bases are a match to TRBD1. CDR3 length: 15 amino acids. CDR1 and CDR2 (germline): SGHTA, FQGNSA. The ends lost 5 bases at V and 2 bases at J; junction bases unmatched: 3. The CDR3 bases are TGTGCCAGCAGCCGGGACAGGGGACCCTACAATGAGCAGTTCTTC. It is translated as CASSRDRGPYNEQFF.

CDR3 residues: CASTLRGPGGPYNEQFF. The DNA of the CDR3 is TGTGCCAGCACTCTTCGGGGACCGGGGGGGCCCTACAATGAGCAGTTCTTC. The rearrangement joins TRBV21-1 to TRBJ2-1; the table's D call, TRBD2, has no DNA check behind it. TRBV21-1 is deemed a pseudogene. The CDR3 extends over 17 amino acids.

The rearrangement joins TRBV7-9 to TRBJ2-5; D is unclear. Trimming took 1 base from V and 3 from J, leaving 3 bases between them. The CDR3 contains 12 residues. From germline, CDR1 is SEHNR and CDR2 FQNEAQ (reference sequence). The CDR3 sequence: CASSLVEETQYF. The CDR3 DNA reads TGTGCCAGCAGCTTAGTGGAAGAGACCCAGTACTTC.